Following are 5 T cell receptor beta chains from one sample sequenced in a study of blood T cell repertoires in COVID-19. The method was immunoSEQ multiplex PCR; TCRdb's version includes in-frame clones alone and lacks a portion of them. In the table there are 30,000 to 40,000 clones, roughly 91% of which are singletons. The sequenced sample was peripheral blood. These receptor sequences come from a man older than 75 with acute or convalescent COVID-19.

J is TRBJ1-4 and V is TRBV14; D may be TRBD1 (5 bases). The CDR3 is made up of 16 amino acids. Per germline, CDR1 SGHDN and CDR2 FVKESK. Trimming cost V 0 bases and J 10 bases, with 18 bases left between them. CDR3 amino acids: CASSQDPRATKAKLFF. DNA of the CDR3: TGTGCCAGCAGCCAAGACCCCAGGGCAACCAAGGCAAAACTGTTTTTT.

The V and J genes are TRBV7-8 and TRBJ2-7, with 9 nucleotides matching TRBD1. From germline, CDR1 is SGHVS and CDR2 FQNEAQ. V dropped 5 bases and J dropped 5; count of bases not matched to a gene: 7. This CDR3 has 14 residues. CDR3: CASSPDRGFHEQYF. The CDR3 DNA is TGTGCCAGCAGCCCCGACAGGGGGTTCCACGAGCAGTACTTC.

The CDR3 sequence is CASSSLKRNEQFF. The CDR3 bases are TGTGCCAGCAGCTCACTAAAGAGGAATGAGCAGTTCTTC. V and J are TRBV5-4 and TRBJ2-1; no definite D call. Germline V lookup: CDR1 SGHNT, CDR2 YYREEE (reference sequence). CDR3 length equals 13 residues. Trimming left V 3 bases short and J 7 bases short, with 11 bases between. Drawing the rest from reference TRBV5-4 and TRBJ2-1, the complete variable domain is ETGVTQSPTHLIKTRGQQVTLRCSSQSGHNTVSWYQQALGQGPQFIFQYYREEENGRGNFPPRFSGLQFPNYSSELNVNALELDDSALYLCASSSLKRNEQFFGPGTRLTVL.

The chain carries TRBV5-1 and TRBJ2-7, with 10 bases matching TRBD1. The germline gives CDR1 SGHRS, CDR2 YFSETQ. J was trimmed by 6 bases and V by 0 bases; bases with no gene match: 3. The CDR3 spans 14 residues. The CDR3 coding sequence is TGCGCCAGCAGCTTGGAGGGACAGGGGTTCGAGCAGTACTTC. As protein: CASSLEGQGFEQYF. Complete variable domain (other parts from reference TRBV5-1 and TRBJ2-7): KAGVTQTPRYLIKTRGQQVTLSCSPISGHRSVSWYQQTPGQGLQFLFEYFSETQRNKGNFPGRFSGRQFSNSRSEMNVSTLELGDSALYLCASSLEGQGFEQYFGPGTRLTVT.

J is TRBJ1-1 and V is TRBV9, with D possibly being TRBD1 (6 bases). V was cut by 3 bases and J by 4 bases, with 10 bases left in between. This CDR3 spans 13 amino acids. The V gene's germline CDR1 is SGDLS and CDR2 YYNGEE. CDR3 nucleotides: TGTGCCAGCAGCGGCAGGGGATCCACTGAAGCTTTCTTT. Translation gives CASSGRGSTEAFF.